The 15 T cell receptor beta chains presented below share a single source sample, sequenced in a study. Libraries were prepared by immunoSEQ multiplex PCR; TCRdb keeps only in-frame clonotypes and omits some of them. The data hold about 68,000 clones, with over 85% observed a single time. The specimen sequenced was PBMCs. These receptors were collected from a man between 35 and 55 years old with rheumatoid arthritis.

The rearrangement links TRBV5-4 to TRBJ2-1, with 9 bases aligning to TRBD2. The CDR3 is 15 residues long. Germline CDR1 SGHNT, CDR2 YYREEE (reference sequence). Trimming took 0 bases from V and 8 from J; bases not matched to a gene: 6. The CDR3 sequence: CASSLVGSGRHEQFF. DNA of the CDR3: TGTGCCAGCAGCTTGGTTGGTAGCGGGAGACATGAGCAGTTCTTC.

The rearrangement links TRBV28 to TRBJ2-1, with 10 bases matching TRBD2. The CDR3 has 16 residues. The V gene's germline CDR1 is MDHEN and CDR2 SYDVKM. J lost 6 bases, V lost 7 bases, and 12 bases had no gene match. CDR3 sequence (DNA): TGTGCCAGCATAACCACGAGCGGGAGGGCCCTCAATGAGCAGTTCTTC. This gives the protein CASITTSGRALNEQFF.

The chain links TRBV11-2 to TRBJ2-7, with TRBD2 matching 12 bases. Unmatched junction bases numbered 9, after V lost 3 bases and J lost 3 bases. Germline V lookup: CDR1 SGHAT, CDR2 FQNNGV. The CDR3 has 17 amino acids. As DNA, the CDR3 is TGTGCCAGCAGCTTCGGACTAGCGGGGTGGGATAGCTACGAGCAGTACTTC. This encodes CASSFGLAGWDSYEQYF.

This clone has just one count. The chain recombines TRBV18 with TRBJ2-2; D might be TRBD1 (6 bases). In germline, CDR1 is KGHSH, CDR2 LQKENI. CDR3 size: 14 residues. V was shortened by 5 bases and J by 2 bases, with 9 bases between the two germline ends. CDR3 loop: CASSSGVNTGELFF. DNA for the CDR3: TGTGCCAGCTCATCAGGGGTCAACACCGGGGAGCTGTTTTTT.

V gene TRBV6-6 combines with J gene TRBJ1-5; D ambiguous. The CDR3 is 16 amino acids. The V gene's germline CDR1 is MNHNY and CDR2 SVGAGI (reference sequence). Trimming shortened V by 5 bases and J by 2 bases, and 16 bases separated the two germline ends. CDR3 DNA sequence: TGTGCCAGCAGTCAAGTTTCAGTTAGGGGCAATCAGCCCCAGCATTTT. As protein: CASSQVSVRGNQPQHF.

The CDR3 sequence is CAWSVGRVDTEAFF. In DNA, the CDR3 is TGTGCCTGGAGTGTGGGACGGGTGGACACTGAAGCTTTCTTT. The gene calls are TRBV30 and TRBJ1-1, with D tentatively TRBD1 (5 bases). The CDR3 is made up of 14 amino acids. V was trimmed by 0 bases and J by 3 bases, leaving 11 bases between them. Germline V gene sequence: CDR1 GTSNPN, CDR2 SVGIG (reference sequence).

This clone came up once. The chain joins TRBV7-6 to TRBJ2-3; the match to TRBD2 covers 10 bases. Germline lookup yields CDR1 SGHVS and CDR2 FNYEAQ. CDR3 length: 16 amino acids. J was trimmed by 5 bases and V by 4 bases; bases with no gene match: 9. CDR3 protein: CASSSPSGGSGDTQYF. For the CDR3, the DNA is TGTGCCAGCAGCTCCCCTAGCGGGGGCTCGGGAGATACGCAGTATTTT.

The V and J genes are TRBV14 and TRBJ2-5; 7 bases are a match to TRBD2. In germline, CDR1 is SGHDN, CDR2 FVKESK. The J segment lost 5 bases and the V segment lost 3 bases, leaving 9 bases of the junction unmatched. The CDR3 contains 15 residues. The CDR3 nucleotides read TGTGCCAGCAGCCATAAGCGGACTAGTAGGGAGACCCAGTACTTC. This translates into CASSHKRTSRETQYF. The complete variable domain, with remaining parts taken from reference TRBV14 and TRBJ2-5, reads EAGVTQFPSHSVIEKGQTVTLRCDPISGHDNLYWYRRVMGKEIKFLLHFVKESKQDESGMPNNRFLAERTGGTYSTLKVQPAELEDSGVYFCASSHKRTSRETQYFGPGTRLLVL.

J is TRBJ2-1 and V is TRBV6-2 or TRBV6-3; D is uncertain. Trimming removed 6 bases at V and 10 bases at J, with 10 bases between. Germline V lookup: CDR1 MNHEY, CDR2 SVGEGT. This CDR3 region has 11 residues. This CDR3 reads CASSHPKEQFF. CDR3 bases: TGTGCCAGCAGCCACCCCAAGGAGCAGTTCTTC.

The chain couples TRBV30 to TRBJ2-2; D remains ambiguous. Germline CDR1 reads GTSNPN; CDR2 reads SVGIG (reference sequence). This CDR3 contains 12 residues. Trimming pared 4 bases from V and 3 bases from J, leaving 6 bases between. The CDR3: CAWNGDTGELFF. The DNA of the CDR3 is TGTGCCTGGAACGGAGACACCGGGGAGCTGTTTTTT.

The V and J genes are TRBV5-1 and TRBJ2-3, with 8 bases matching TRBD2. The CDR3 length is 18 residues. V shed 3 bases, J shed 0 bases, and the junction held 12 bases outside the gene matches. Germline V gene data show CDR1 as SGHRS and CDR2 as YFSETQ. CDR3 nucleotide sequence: TGCGCCAGCAGCTGGTGGAGCGGGGGCGAAACTAGCACAGATACGCAGTATTTT. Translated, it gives CASSWWSGGETSTDTQYF.

The CDR3 DNA reads TGTGCCAGCAGCCCCATCCTTGTGGGCGAGCAGTACTTC. Its translation: CASSPILVGEQYF. The genes are TRBV3-1 (or the pseudogene TRBV3-2) and TRBJ2-7; D remains ambiguous. Germline lookup yields CDR1 LGHDT and CDR2 YNNKEL (reference sequence). The CDR3 extends over 13 amino acids. Trimming left V 4 bases short and J 6 bases short, with 13 bases between.

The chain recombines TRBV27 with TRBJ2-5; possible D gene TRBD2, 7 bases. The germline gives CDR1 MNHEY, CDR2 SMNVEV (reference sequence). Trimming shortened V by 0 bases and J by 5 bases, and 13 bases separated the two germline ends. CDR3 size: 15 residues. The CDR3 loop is CASSLSGGLGETQYF. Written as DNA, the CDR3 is TGTGCCAGCAGTTTATCGGGGGGGCTTGGGGAGACCCAGTACTTC.

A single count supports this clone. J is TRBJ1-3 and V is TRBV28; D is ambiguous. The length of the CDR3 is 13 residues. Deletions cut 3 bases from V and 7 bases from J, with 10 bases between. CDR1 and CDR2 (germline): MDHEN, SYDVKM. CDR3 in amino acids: CASSFSSSNTIYF. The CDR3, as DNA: TGTGCCAGCAGTTTCTCATCTAGTAACACCATATATTTT. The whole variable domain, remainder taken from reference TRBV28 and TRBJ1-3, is DVKVTQSSRYLVKRTGEKVFLECVQDMDHENMFWYRQDPGLGLRLIYFSYDVKMKEKGDIPEGYSVSREKKERFSLILESASTNQTSMYLCASSFSSSNTIYFGEGSWLTVV.

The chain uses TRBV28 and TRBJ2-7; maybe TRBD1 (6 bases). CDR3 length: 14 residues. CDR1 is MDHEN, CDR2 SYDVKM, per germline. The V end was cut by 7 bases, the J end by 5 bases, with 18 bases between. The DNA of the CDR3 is TGTGCCAGCAAGGGGGACCTCTTGAGGGACGAGCAGTACTTC. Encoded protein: CASKGDLLRDEQYF.